The 21 T cell receptor beta chains below all came from one sample that was sequenced in a study of blood T cell repertoires in COVID-19. Only in-frame clones appear in the TCRdb table, and some are missing; sequencing was by immunoSEQ multiplex PCR. The sample contains about 390,000 clones, approximately 87% of which appear only once. The source material was PBMCs or T cells enriched from blood (not recorded which). These receptors originate from a woman in her forties or fifties who had recovered from COVID-19.

The chain couples TRBV6-1 to TRBJ2-3; 9 bases align to TRBD1. V lost 3 bases, J lost 3 bases, and 4 bases stayed unmatched. Germline V lookup: CDR1 MNHNS, CDR2 SASEGT. The CDR3 spans 15 residues. The CDR3, as DNA: TGTGCCAGCAGTGAGGACAGGGGCGGGACAGATACGCAGTATTTT. Translation gives CASSEDRGGTDTQYF.

As DNA, the CDR3 is TGTGCCTGGGACAGGACGAACACTGAAGCTTTCTTT. This codes for CAWDRTNTEAFF. The genes are TRBV30 and TRBJ1-1, with D possibly matching TRBD1 (6 bases). The CDR3 spans 12 residues. V gave up 5 bases and J gave up 1 base, with 8 bases separating them. Germline V gives CDR1 GTSNPN, CDR2 SVGIG (reference sequence).

The chain combines TRBV6-1 with TRBJ1-4, with 8 bases matching TRBD1. This CDR3 is built from 18 residues. Germline V gene data show CDR1 as MNHNS and CDR2 as SASEGT. The V and J ends lost 2 bases and 0 bases, in that order; junction bases with no gene match: 8. CDR3 residues: CASSERGQAQSTNEKLFF. Written as DNA, the CDR3 is TGTGCCAGCAGTGAAAGGGGACAGGCTCAGTCAACTAATGAAAAACTGTTTTTT.

The chain combines TRBV28 with TRBJ2-7; no clear D. This CDR3 contains 14 residues. Trimming took off 6 bases at V and 0 bases at J, with 12 bases between the two ends. The germline V gene has CDR1 MDHEN and CDR2 SYDVKM. CDR3 sequence (DNA): TGTGCCAGCAGCCCCCCCACATTCTCCTACGAGCAGTACTTC. As protein: CASSPPTFSYEQYF.

The chain uses TRBV12-3 or TRBV12-4 and TRBJ1-2, with D unresolved. Between the trimmed V and J ends, which lost 8 bases and 10 bases, there was a span of 17 bases. The CDR3 consists of 12 residues. The CDR3 DNA follows: TGTGCCAGCTCCCCCAACGAGGTTGTCTACACCTTC. Residues: CASSPNEVVYTF.

V gene TRBV7-2 combines with J gene TRBJ2-7; D is possibly TRBD2 (6 bases). CDR1 and CDR2 from the germline V gene are SGHTA and FQGNSA. V dropped 7 bases and J dropped 5 bases, with 18 bases sitting between them. The CDR3 runs 14 residues. Here the CDR3 reads CASTFSGLLDEQYF. The DNA of the CDR3 is TGTGCCAGCACCTTTAGCGGACTCCTGGACGAGCAGTACTTC. Full variable domain (outside the CDR3, taken from reference TRBV7-2 and TRBJ2-7): GAGVSQSPSNKVTEKGKDVELRCDPISGHTALYWYRQSLGQGLEFLIYFQGNSAPDKSGLPSDRFSAERTGGSVSTLTIQRTQQEDSAVYLCASTFSGLLDEQYFGPGTRLTVT.

CDR3 residues: CASSLERGGGTDTQYF. For the CDR3, the DNA is TGCGCCAGCAGCTTGGAACGGGGTGGGGGCACAGATACGCAGTATTTT. V usage is TRBV5-1 and J usage is TRBJ2-3; a weak D match, TRBD2 (5 bases). Germline assignment: CDR1 SGHRS and CDR2 YFSETQ. V was cut by 0 bases and J by 1 base, with 12 bases left in between. The CDR3 is made up of 16 amino acids. The full variable domain, with the rest looked up from reference TRBV5-1 and TRBJ2-3, is KAGVTQTPRYLIKTRGQQVTLSCSPISGHRSVSWYQQTPGQGLQFLFEYFSETQRNKGNFPGRFSGRQFSNSRSEMNVSTLELGDSALYLCASSLERGGGTDTQYFGPGTRLTVL.

The chain is built from TRBV7-8 and TRBJ1-2; 7 bases fit TRBD1. The J segment lost 0 bases and the V segment lost 3 bases, leaving 4 bases of the junction unmatched. Germline assignment: CDR1 SGHVS and CDR2 FQNEAQ. The CDR3 has 15 residues. CDR3 sequence: CASSLGTASNYGYTF. Written as DNA, the CDR3 is TGTGCCAGCAGCTTGGGGACAGCGTCTAACTATGGCTACACCTTC.

The V gene is TRBV12-3 or TRBV12-4, the J gene TRBJ1-2; 9 bases align to TRBD1. The CDR3 covers 12 residues. V shed 5 bases, J shed 8 bases, and the junction held 3 bases outside the gene matches. As DNA, the CDR3 is TGTGCCAGCAGTGGGACAGGGAGGGGCTACACCTTC. Its protein is CASSGTGRGYTF.

The chain has TRBV6-5 and TRBJ1-3, with 10 bases fitting TRBD1. J was trimmed by 4 bases and V by 2 bases; bases with no gene match: 5. The CDR3 contains 16 residues. CDR1 and CDR2 (germline): MNHEY, SVGAGI. The CDR3 is CASSYPTGGEGNTIYF. CDR3 coding DNA: TGTGCCAGCAGTTACCCGACAGGGGGCGAAGGAAACACCATATATTTT.

J is TRBJ2-3 and V is TRBV7-2, with TRBD2 as a possible D gene (6 bases). The V gene lost 5 bases and the J gene lost 5 bases, with 26 bases spanning the gap. The germline CDR1 and CDR2 sequences are SGHTA and FQGNSA. This CDR3 spans 18 amino acids. CDR3 coding DNA: TGTGCCAGCAGCCAACAGACCCTACCCGGGACTGGCCTAGATACGCAGTATTTT. This sequence encodes CASSQQTLPGTGLDTQYF.

This clone turned up a few times. This chain joins TRBV28 and TRBJ1-5, with D possibly matching TRBD1 (5 bases). Germline assignment: CDR1 MDHEN and CDR2 SYDVKM. There are 12 residues in the CDR3. Between the trimmed V and J ends, which lost 1 base and 12 bases, there was a span of 10 bases. In DNA, the CDR3 is TGTGCCAGCAGTTTATTAGGGGAAAACCAGCATTTT. Its translation is CASSLLGENQHF. The full variable domain, its missing parts supplied by reference TRBV28 and TRBJ1-5, is DVKVTQSSRYLVKRTGEKVFLECVQDMDHENMFWYRQDPGLGLRLIYFSYDVKMKEKGDIPEGYSVSREKKERFSLILESASTNQTSMYLCASSLLGENQHFGDGTRLSIL.

This chain joins TRBV2 and TRBJ1-5; D gene uncertain. Germline lookup yields CDR1 SNHLY and CDR2 FYNNEI. V was clipped by 6 bases and J by 1 base, with 10 bases between them. This CDR3 contains 14 residues. The CDR3 DNA follows: TGTGCCAGCAGGGAAAGACAAAGCAATCAGCCCCAGCATTTT. This sequence encodes CASRERQSNQPQHF. Full variable domain (remainder filled in from reference TRBV2 and TRBJ1-5): EPEVTQTPSHQVTQMGQEVILRCVPISNHLYFYWYRQILGQKVEFLVSFYNNEISEKSEIFDDQFSVERPDGSNFTLKIRSTKLEDSAMYFCASRERQSNQPQHFGDGTRLSIL.

This chain joins TRBV7-8 and TRBJ1-5; TRBD1 aligns across 10 bases. The CDR3 sequence is 14 residues long. Germline CDR1 and CDR2: SGHVS and FQNEAQ. V trimming: 5 bases; J trimming: 5 bases; junction bases outside the gene matches: 3. The DNA of the CDR3 is TGTGCCAGCAGCCAGGACAGGGGGGATCAGCCCCAGCATTTT. It translates to CASSQDRGDQPQHF.

The chain recombines TRBV4-3 with TRBJ1-2, with 7 bases matching TRBD1. The length of the CDR3 is 13 residues. Germline CDR1 reads LGHNA; CDR2 reads YSLEER. J was trimmed by 4 bases and V by 4 bases; bases with no gene match: 3. CDR3 protein: CASSRDRAYGYTF. In DNA form, the CDR3 reads TGCGCCAGCAGCCGAGACAGGGCCTATGGCTACACCTTC.

This clone came up a few times. This sequence joins TRBV4-1 and TRBJ1-1; a possible D gene is TRBD1 (5 bases). Per germline, CDR1 MGHRA and CDR2 YSYEKL. Trimming stripped 5 bases from V and 5 bases from J, with 15 bases between. This CDR3 is built from 14 residues. The CDR3 spells CASSWARVGTEAFF. CDR3 nucleotide sequence: TGCGCCAGCAGCTGGGCCAGGGTTGGGACTGAAGCTTTCTTT.

The DNA of the CDR3 is TGTGCCAGCAGTTTCATCGAGGGCACTGAAGCTTTCTTT. Its translation: CASSFIEGTEAFF. The gene calls are TRBV12-3 or TRBV12-4 and TRBJ1-1, with D unclear. This CDR3 spans 13 amino acids. V was pared by 3 bases and J by 4 bases, with 9 bases between.

The chain combines TRBV9 with TRBJ2-2, with 7 positions matching TRBD2. The trim removed 5 bases at V and 6 bases at J, leaving 4 bases unmatched. CDR1 is SGDLS and CDR2 is YYNGEE in the germline V gene. There are 13 residues in the CDR3. The chain's CDR3 is CASSYGGSGELFF. For the CDR3, the DNA is TGTGCCAGCAGTTACGGGGGGTCCGGGGAGCTGTTTTTT.

The chain couples TRBV6-5 to TRBJ2-7; TRBD1 matches at 10 bases. The length of the CDR3 is 15 residues. The trim removed 6 bases at V and 1 base at J, leaving 6 bases unmatched. The germline CDR1 and CDR2 sequences are MNHEY and SVGAGI. CDR3 residues: CASRGDRGNSYEQYF. The CDR3 DNA reads as TGTGCCAGCAGGGGGGACAGGGGAAATTCCTACGAGCAGTACTTC.

The CDR3 DNA sequence: TGTGCCAGCAGCGCATACAGGGACACTAATGAAAAACTGTTTTTT. This sequence encodes CASSAYRDTNEKLFF. The rearrangement uses TRBV7-9 and TRBJ1-4; D is perhaps TRBD1 (6 bases). This CDR3 has 15 residues. V was shortened by 5 bases and J by 2 bases, with 12 bases between the two germline ends. Per the germline V gene, CDR1 is SEHNR and CDR2 is FQNEAQ (reference sequence).

J is TRBJ2-7 and V is TRBV6-2 or TRBV6-3, with TRBD1 matching over 7 bases. The CDR3 covers 13 residues. Germline trimming cut 4 bases from V and 5 bases from J; bases unmatched to any gene: 5. From germline, CDR1 is MNHEY and CDR2 SVGEGT. The CDR3 DNA reads TGTGCCAGCAGTTCGACAGGGTCCCACGAGCAGTACTTC. Its translation is CASSSTGSHEQYF.